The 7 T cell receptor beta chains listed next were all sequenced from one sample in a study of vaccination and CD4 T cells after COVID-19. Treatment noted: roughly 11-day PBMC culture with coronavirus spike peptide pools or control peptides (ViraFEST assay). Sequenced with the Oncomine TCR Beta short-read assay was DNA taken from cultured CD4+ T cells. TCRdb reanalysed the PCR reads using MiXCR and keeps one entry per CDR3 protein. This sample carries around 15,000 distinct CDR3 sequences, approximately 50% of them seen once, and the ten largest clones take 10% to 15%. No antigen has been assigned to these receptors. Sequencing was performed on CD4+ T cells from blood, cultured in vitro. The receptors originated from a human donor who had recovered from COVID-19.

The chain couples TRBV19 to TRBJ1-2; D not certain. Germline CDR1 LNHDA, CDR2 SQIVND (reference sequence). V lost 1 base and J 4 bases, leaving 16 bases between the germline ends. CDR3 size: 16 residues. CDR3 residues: CASSIVSAMGGYGYTF. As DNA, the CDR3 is TGTGCCAGTAGTATAGTATCAGCCATGGGAGGCTATGGCTACACCTTC.

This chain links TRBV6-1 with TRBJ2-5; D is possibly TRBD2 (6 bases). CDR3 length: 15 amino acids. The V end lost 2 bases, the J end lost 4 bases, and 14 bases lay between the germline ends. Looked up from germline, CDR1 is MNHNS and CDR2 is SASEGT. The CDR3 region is CASSERGGWTETQYF. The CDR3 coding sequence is TGTGCCAGCAGTGAACGCGGAGGGTGGACAGAGACCCAGTACTTC.

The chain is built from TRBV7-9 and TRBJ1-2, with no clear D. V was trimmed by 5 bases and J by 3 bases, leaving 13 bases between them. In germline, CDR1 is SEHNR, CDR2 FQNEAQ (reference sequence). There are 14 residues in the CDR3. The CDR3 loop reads CASSRAGLHYGYTF. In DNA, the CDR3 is TGTGCCAGCAGCCGCGCGGGTCTACACTATGGCTACACCTTC.

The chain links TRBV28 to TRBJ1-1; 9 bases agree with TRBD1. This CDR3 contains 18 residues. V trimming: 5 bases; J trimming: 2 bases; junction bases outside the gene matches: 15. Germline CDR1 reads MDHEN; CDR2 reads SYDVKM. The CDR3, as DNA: TGTGCCAGCAGTCCCTACCGGACAGGGGTAATTATAAACACTGAAGCTTTCTTT. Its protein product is CASSPYRTGVIINTEAFF.

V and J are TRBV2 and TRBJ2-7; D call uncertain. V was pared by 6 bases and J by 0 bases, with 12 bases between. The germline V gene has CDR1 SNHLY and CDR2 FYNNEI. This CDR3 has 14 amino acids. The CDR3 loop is CASRSRLSSYEQYF. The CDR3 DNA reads TGTGCCAGCAGGTCAAGGCTTAGCTCCTACGAGCAGTACTTC. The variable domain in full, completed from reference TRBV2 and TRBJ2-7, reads EPEVTQTPSHQVTQMGQEVILRCVPISNHLYFYWYRQILGQKVEFLVSFYNNEISEKSEIFDDQFSVERPDGSNFTLKIRSTKLEDSAMYFCASRSRLSSYEQYFGPGTRLTVT.

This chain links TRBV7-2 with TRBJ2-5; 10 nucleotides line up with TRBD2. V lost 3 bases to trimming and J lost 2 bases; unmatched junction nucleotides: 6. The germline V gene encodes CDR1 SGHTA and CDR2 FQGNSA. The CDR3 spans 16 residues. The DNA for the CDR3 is TGTGCCAGCAGCTTTATAGCGGGGGGCGGGCAAGAGACCCAGTACTTC. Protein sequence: CASSFIAGGGQETQYF.

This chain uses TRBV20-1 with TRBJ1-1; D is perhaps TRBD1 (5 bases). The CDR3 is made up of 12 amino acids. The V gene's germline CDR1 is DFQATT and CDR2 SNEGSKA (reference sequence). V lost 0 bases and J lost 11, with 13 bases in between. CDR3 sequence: CSAREGQLGAFF. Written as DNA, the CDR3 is TGCAGTGCTAGAGAGGGGCAACTTGGGGCTTTCTTT.